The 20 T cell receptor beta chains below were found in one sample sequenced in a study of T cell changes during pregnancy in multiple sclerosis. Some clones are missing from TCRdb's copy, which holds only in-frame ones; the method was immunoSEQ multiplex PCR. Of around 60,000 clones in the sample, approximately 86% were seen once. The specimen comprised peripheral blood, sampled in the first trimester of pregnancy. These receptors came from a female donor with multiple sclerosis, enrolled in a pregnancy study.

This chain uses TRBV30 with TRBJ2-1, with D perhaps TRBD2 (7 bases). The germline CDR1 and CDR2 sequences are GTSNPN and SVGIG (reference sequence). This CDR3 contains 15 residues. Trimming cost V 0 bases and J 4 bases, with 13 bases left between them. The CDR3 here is CAWSVGGASYNEQFF. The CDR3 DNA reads TGTGCCTGGAGTGTAGGGGGGGCCTCTTACAATGAGCAGTTCTTC.

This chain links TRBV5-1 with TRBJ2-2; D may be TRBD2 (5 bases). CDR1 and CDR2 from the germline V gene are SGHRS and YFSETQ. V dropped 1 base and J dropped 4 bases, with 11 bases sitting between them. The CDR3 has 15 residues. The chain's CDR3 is CASSLRRASTGELFF. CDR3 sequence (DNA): TGCGCCAGCAGCTTGAGGCGGGCTAGCACCGGGGAGCTGTTTTTT.

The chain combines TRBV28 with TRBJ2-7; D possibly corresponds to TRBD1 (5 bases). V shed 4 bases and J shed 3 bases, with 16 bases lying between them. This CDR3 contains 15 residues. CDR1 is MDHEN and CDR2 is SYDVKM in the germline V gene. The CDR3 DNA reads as TGTGCCAGCAGTTCCCCAGACAGAAGGGACTACGAGCAGTACTTC. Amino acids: CASSSPDRRDYEQYF.

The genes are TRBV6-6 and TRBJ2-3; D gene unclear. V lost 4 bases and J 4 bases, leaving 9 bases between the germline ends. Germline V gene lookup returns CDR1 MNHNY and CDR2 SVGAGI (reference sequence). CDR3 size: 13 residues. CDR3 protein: CASSFLPADTQYF. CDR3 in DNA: TGTGCCAGCAGTTTCCTCCCGGCAGATACGCAGTATTTT.

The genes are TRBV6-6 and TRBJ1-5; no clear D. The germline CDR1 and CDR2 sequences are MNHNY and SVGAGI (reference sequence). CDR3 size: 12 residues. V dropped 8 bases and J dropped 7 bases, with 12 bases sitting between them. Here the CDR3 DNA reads TGTGCCAGCGGTACAGTTGCCCAGCCCCAGCATTTT. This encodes CASGTVAQPQHF.

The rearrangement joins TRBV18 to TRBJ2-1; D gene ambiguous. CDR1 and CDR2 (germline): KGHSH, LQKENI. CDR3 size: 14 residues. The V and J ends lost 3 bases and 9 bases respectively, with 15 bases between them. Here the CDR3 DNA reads TGTGCCAGCTCACCTCCCGTAATTCATAGTGAGCAGTTCTTC. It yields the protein CASSPPVIHSEQFF.

The CDR3 DNA reads TGCGCCAGCAGCTTGGCCGGTAGAGGGAACACTGAAGCTTTCTTT. It encodes CASSLAGRGNTEAFF. The chain joins TRBV5-1 to TRBJ1-1; unclear D gene. Germline CDR1 and CDR2: SGHRS and YFSETQ. The CDR3 spans 15 residues. Trimming removed 0 bases from V and 1 base from J, with 10 bases in between.

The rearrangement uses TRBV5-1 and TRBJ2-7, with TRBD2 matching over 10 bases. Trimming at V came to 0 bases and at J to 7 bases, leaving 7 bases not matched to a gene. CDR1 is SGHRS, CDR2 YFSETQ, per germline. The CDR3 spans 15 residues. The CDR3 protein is CASSLDLAGAREQYF. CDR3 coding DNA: TGCGCCAGCAGCTTGGATCTAGCGGGGGCCCGAGAGCAGTACTTC.

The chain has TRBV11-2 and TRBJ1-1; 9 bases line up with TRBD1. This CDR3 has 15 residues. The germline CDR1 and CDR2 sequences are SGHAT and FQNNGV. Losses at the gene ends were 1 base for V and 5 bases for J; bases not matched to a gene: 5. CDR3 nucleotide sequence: TGTGCCAGCAGCTTAGGGGGACAGGGTAGGACTGAAGCTTTCTTT. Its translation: CASSLGGQGRTEAFF.

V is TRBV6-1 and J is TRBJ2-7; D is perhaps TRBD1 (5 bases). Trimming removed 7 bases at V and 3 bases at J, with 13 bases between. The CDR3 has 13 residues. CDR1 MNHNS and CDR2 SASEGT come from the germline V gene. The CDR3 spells CASTPREVYEQYF. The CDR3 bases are TGTGCCAGCACCCCCAGGGAAGTCTACGAGCAGTACTTC.

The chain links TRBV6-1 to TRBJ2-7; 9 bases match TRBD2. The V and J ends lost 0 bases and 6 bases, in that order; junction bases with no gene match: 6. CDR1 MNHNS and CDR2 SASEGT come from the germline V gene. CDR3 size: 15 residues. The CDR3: CASSEALAGGGEQYF. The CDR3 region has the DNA TGTGCCAGCAGTGAAGCGCTGGCGGGAGGGGGCGAGCAGTACTTC.

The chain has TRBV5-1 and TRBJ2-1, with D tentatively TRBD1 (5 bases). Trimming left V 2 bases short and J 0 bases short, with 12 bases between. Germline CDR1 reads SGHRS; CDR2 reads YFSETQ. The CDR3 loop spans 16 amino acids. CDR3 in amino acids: CASSFGRTSSYNEQFF. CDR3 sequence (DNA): TGCGCCAGCAGCTTCGGCCGGACAAGCTCCTACAATGAGCAGTTCTTC.

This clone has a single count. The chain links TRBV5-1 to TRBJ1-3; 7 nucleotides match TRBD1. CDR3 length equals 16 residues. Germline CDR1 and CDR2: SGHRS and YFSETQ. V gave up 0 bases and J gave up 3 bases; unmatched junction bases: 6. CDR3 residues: CASSLAGGPFGNTIYF. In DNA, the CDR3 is TGCGCCAGCAGCTTGGCAGGGGGTCCGTTTGGAAACACCATATATTTT.

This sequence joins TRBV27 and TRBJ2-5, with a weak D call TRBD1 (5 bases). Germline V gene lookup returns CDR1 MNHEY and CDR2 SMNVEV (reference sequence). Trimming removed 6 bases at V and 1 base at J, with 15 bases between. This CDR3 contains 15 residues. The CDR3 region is CASRSTVRAQETQYF. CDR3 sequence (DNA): TGTGCCAGCAGGAGCACAGTCAGGGCCCAAGAGACCCAGTACTTC.

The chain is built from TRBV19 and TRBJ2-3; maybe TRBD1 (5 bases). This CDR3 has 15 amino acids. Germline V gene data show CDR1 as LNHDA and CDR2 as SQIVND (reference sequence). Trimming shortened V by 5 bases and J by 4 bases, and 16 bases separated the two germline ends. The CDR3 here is CASSPRVLRADTQYF. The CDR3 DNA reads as TGTGCCAGTAGTCCCCGGGTGCTCAGGGCAGATACGCAGTATTTT. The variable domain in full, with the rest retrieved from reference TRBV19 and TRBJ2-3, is DGGITQSPKYLFRKEGQNVTLSCEQNLNHDAMYWYRQDPGQGLRLIYYSQIVNDFQKGDIAEGYSVSREKKESFPLTVTSAQKNPTAFYLCASSPRVLRADTQYFGPGTRLTVL.

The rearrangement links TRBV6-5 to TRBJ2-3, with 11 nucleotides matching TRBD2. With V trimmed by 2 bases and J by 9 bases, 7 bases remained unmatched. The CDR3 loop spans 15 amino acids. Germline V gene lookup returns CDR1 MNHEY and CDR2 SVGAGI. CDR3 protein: CASSYVLAGEGTQYF. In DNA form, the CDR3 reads TGTGCCAGCAGTTACGTACTAGCGGGAGAGGGGACGCAGTATTTT.

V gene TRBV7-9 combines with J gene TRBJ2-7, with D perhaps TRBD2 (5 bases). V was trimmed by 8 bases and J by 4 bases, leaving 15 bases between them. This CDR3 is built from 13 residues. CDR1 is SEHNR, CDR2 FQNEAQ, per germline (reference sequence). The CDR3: CASSGEPRYEQYF. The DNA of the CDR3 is TGTGCCAGCTCTGGGGAGCCGCGGTACGAGCAGTACTTC.

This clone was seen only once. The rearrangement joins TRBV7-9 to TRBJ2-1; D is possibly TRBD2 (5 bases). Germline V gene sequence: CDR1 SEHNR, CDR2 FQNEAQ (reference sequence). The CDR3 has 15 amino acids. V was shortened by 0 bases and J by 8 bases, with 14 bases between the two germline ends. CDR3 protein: CASSLALGLQDEQFF. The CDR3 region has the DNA TGTGCCAGCAGCTTAGCCTTAGGACTGCAGGATGAGCAGTTCTTC.

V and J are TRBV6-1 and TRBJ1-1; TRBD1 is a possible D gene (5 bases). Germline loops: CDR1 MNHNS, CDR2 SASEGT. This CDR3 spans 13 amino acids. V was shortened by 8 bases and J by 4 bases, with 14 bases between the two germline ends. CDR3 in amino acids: CASETGISTEAFF. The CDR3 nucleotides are TGTGCCAGCGAAACAGGTATAAGCACTGAAGCTTTCTTT.

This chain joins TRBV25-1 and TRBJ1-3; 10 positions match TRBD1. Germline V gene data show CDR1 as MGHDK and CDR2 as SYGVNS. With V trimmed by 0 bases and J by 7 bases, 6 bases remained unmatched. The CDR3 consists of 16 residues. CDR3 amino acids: CASSEYAGQGGNTIYF. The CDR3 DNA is TGTGCCAGCAGTGAATATGCCGGACAGGGGGGGAACACCATATATTTT.